The 14 T cell receptor beta chains listed next were all sequenced from one sample in a study of blood T cells in healthy people across ages. For the second PCR, which ran for roughly 7 to 11 cycles, a sample-barcoded 5' primer and a J-beta primer mix were used. Each CDR3 protein gets one entry after TCRdb re-called the 5' RACE reads with MiXCR. The sample carries over a million distinct CDR3 sequences, 42% recorded once. Sequenced: blood. These receptor sequences come from a young woman in good health.

This clonotype was detected a few times. The chain couples TRBV20-1 to TRBJ1-2, with D possibly being TRBD1 (5 bases). The germline V and J ends were trimmed by 6 bases and 4 bases, with 15 bases remaining between them. This CDR3 is 13 amino acids long. Germline CDR1 DFQATT, CDR2 SNEGSKA (reference sequence). The CDR3 loop is CSATDTGPYGYTF. In DNA, the CDR3 is TGCAGTGCCACAGACACAGGTCCCTATGGCTACACCTTC.

A few counts support this clonotype. J is TRBJ2-5 and V is TRBV27; D may be TRBD1 or TRBD2 (6 bases each). V was shortened by 6 bases and J by 5 bases, with 19 bases between the two germline ends. In germline, CDR1 is MNHEY, CDR2 SMNVEV (reference sequence). The length of the CDR3 is 15 residues. The DNA for the CDR3 is TGTGCCAGCAGCACCTTGGCAGGGGCGGGGGAGACCCAGTACTTC. It codes for CASSTLAGAGETQYF.

The chain has TRBV6-1 and TRBJ2-4; 14 nucleotides match TRBD2. Unmatched junction bases numbered 6, after V lost 5 bases and J lost 0 bases. The CDR3 is 18 amino acids. CDR1 and CDR2 (germline): MNHNS, SASEGT. The CDR3 reads CASSPRLAGGLAKNIQYF. CDR3 nucleotide sequence: TGTGCCAGCAGTCCCCGACTAGCGGGGGGGCTAGCCAAAAACATTCAGTACTTC.

V and J are TRBV12-3 or TRBV12-4 and TRBJ2-3; either TRBD1 or TRBD2 may supply D (5 bases each). V lost 3 bases to trimming and J lost 2 bases, with 15 bases between them. This CDR3 region has 16 residues. The CDR3: CASSFRPGSPTDTQYF. CDR3 bases: TGTGCCAGCAGTTTTCGCCCAGGGAGTCCCACAGATACGCAGTATTTT.

This clonotype has more than one count but fewer than ten. The rearrangement uses TRBV20-1 and TRBJ2-1; unclear D gene. CDR1 and CDR2 from the germline V gene are DFQATT and SNEGSKA (reference sequence). Deletions cut 1 base from V and 0 bases from J, with 13 bases between. The CDR3 loop spans 16 amino acids. Here the CDR3 reads CSARVATVSSYNEQFF. Here the CDR3 DNA reads TGCAGTGCTAGAGTCGCGACGGTGAGCTCCTACAATGAGCAGTTCTTC.

This clonotype came up a few times. The V call is TRBV10-1, the J call TRBJ2-1; 9 positions agree with TRBD2. CDR1 and CDR2 from the germline V gene are WNHNN and SYGVQD (reference sequence). The CDR3 has 15 residues. Trimming took 0 bases from V and 6 from J; bases not matched to a gene: 3. The CDR3, as DNA: TGCGCCAGCAGTGAGTCGCCTAGCGGGGTCAATGAGCAGTTCTTC. Its protein product is CASSESPSGVNEQFF.

With regard to this clonotype: A read error is possible here, since a much larger clone lies one base away. The V and J genes are TRBV7-2 and TRBJ1-1; unclear D gene. The CDR3 is 11 residues long. The V gene's germline CDR1 is SGHTA and CDR2 FQGNSA. The V end was cut by 6 bases, the J end by 4 bases, with 6 bases between. This CDR3 reads CASSPITEAFF. The CDR3 DNA follows: TGTGCCAGCAGTCCGATCACTGAAGCTTTCTTT.

The rearrangement uses TRBV20-1 and TRBJ2-3; 10 nucleotides align to TRBD2. V was pared by 5 bases and J by 4 bases, with 9 bases of the junction left unmatched. Germline V gene sequence: CDR1 DFQATT, CDR2 SNEGSKA (reference sequence). The CDR3 totals 15 residues. The CDR3 coding sequence is TGCAGTGCTGGACCTGCTAGCGGGGGTCCAGATACGCAGTATTTT. Translated, it gives CSAGPASGGPDTQYF.

The V call is TRBV10-3, the J call TRBJ2-7; no clear D. This CDR3 contains 17 residues. V dropped 0 bases and J dropped 5 bases, with 20 bases sitting between them. The V gene's germline CDR1 is ENHRY and CDR2 SYGVKD. CDR3 in amino acids: CAISESISRPPTDEQYF. CDR3 DNA sequence: TGTGCCATCAGTGAGTCGATTAGCCGCCCCCCAACGGACGAGCAGTACTTC.

The chain carries TRBV12-3 or TRBV12-4 and TRBJ2-3, with TRBD2 matching 10 bases. The CDR3 extends over 16 amino acids. Trimming cost V 2 bases and J 1 base; bases outside gene matches: 3. The CDR3 DNA sequence: TGTGCCAGCAGTTTAATCGGGACTAGCGGCACAGATACGCAGTATTTT. Protein product: CASSLIGTSGTDTQYF.

This clonotype has a single count. V is TRBV20-1 and J is TRBJ2-6; D is perhaps TRBD2 (6 bases). CDR1 and CDR2 (germline): DFQATT, SNEGSKA (reference sequence). Trimming stripped 7 bases from V and 0 bases from J, with 13 bases between. The CDR3 consists of 15 residues. The CDR3 coding sequence is TGCAGTGGCCTCGGGAGTGGCTCTGGGGCCAACGTCCTGACTTTC. This codes for CSGLGSGSGANVLTF.

The chain joins TRBV5-1 to TRBJ2-1; D is undetermined. Trimming removed 2 bases at V and 8 bases at J, with 23 bases between. Germline loops: CDR1 SGHRS, CDR2 YFSETQ. The CDR3 is 17 amino acids. CDR3 protein: CASSLGRTTRSGDEQFF. The CDR3 DNA follows: TGCGCCAGCAGCTTAGGCAGAACCACCCGCTCCGGAGATGAGCAGTTCTTC.

This clonotype has more than one count but fewer than ten. This chain connects TRBV2 to TRBJ2-1; 14 bases are a match to TRBD2. The CDR3 contains 22 residues. Germline assignment: CDR1 SNHLY and CDR2 FYNNEI. Unmatched junction bases numbered 20, after V lost 5 bases and J lost 2 bases. CDR3 sequence (DNA): TGTGCCAGCAGTAAAATAACCCGGGGACTAGCGGGAGTAGAGCGGACCTACAATGAGCAGTTCTTC. Encoded protein: CASSKITRGLAGVERTYNEQFF.

About this clonotype itself: A read error may account for a junction end that differs from germline. The chain recombines TRBV12-3 or TRBV12-4 with TRBJ1-1, with D possibly TRBD1 on 5 matching bases. This CDR3 is built from 13 residues. The chain's CDR3 is CAGRDQGNTEAFF. In DNA, the CDR3 is TGTGCCGGCAGGGATCAGGGGAACACTGAAGCTTTCTTT.